This T cell receptor beta chain was recorded in a study of beta chain features in type 1 diabetes. Study at large: Patient and healthy donor groups were alike in age, gender and cell yields. Findings and caveats of the study: Among all four CD4+ subsets, Type 1 diabetes patients had TCRB CDR3s that were moderately but significantly shorter. A PCR bias possibly favoring shorter templates would apply equally to patients and controls.

CD4+ cells of the naive, central memory, regulatory and stem cell-like memory types were sorted via CD45RO/CCR7/CD25/CD127/CD95/CD27. Turning to this clone: Its cognate antigen is unknown.

Since all of the isolated RNA was reverse transcribed, expressed TCRB transcripts were what got sequenced. Assay: immunoSEQ multiplex PCR; the TCRdb copy retains only in-frame clones and omits some. The sample shows 150,000 to 200,000 clones, roughly 63% of them seen only once. The TCR originated in a man between 25 and 39 years old with type 1 diabetes. The sample was naive CD4+ T cells from blood.

For the CDR3, the DNA is TGTGCCAGCAGTTACCATACCGGGACAGGGGGCGATGGCTACACCTTC. This gives the protein CASSYHTGTGGDGYTF. The chain uses TRBV6-5 and TRBJ1-2; TRBD1 matches at 12 bases. The CDR3 has 16 residues. Germline values: CDR1 MNHEY, CDR2 SVGAGI. Trimming took 2 bases from V and 6 from J; bases not matched to a gene: 7.